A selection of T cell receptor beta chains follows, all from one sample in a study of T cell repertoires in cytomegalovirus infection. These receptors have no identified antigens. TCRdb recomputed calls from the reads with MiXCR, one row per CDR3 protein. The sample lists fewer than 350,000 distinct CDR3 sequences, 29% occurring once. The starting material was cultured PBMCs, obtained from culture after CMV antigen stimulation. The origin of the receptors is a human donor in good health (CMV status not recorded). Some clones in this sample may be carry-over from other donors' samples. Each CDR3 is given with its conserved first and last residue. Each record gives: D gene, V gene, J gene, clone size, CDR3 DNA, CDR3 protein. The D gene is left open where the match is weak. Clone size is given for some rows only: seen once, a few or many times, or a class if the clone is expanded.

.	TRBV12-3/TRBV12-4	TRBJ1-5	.	TGTGCCAGCAGTAAAACCTCGGGAGGCAATCAGCCCCAGCATTTT	CASSKTSGGNQPQHF
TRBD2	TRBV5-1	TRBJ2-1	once	TGCGCCAGCAGCGCTACCGGGACTAGCCTTAGCTCCTACAATGAGCAGTTCTTC	CASSATGTSLSSYNEQFF
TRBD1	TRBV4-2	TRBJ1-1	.	TGTGCCAGCAGCCCCCGGACAGGGCCCTATACTGAAGCTTTCTTT	CASSPRTGPYTEAFF
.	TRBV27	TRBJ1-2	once	TGTGCCAGCAGTCCGATCCTCCCCCTCGACGGGACCTATGGCTACACCTTC	CASSPILPLDGTYGYTF
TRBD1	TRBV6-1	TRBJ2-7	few	TGTGCCAGCAGTCAAGGGAGACAGGGTCCCTACGAGCAGTACTTC	CASSQGRQGPYEQYF
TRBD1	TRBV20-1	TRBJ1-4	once	TGCAGTGCTAGGACAGGGGGCGAAAATGAAAAACTGTTTTTT	CSARTGGENEKLFF
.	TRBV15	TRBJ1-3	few	TGTGCCACCAGCAGTGGAGTTATCTTGACGAGCTCTGGAAACACCATATATTTT	CATSSGVILTSSGNTIYF
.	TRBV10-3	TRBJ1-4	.	TGTGCCATCAGCGACCCCGCCCAGCAAGGTGAAAAACTGTTTTTT	CAISDPAQQGEKLFF
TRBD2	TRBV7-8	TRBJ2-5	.	TGTGCCAGCAGCTTAGCAGGGAGTAGCGGGGGGGGAGAGACCCAGTACTTC	CASSLAGSSGGGETQYF
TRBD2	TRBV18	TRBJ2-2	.	TGTGCCAGCTCACCACCGGGACTAGCGAACACCGGGGAGCTGTTTTTT	CASSPPGLANTGELFF
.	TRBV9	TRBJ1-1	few	TGTGCCAGCAGCGTAGCGGGGGCGGGGAACACTGAAGCTTTCTTT	CASSVAGAGNTEAFF
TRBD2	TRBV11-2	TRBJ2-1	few	TGTGCCAGCAGCCGTGACAGCGGGATGTACAATGAGCAGTTCTTC	CASSRDSGMYNEQFF
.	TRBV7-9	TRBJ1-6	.	TGTGCCAGCAGCTTAGAAATGGAGGCTTCACCCCTCCACTTT	CASSLEMEASPLHF
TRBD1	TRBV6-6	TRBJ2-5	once	TGTGCCAGCAGTGGACAGGGTGATGAGACCCAGTACTTC	CASSGQGDETQYF
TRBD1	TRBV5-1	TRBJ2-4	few	TGCGCCAGCAGTAACGGGGACAGGGGGAGGATTCAAAACATTCAGTACTTC	CASSNGDRGRIQNIQYF
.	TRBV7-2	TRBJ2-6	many	TGTGCCAGCAGCTTAATAGCAGCAGTTTCCTCTGGGGCCAACGTCCTGACTTTC	CASSLIAAVSSGANVLTF